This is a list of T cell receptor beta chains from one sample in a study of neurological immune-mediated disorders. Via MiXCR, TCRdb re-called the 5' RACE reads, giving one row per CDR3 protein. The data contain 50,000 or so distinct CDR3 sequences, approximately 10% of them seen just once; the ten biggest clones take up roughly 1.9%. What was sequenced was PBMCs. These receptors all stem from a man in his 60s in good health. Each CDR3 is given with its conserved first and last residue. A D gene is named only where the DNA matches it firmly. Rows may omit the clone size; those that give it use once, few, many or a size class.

CATATPSNQPQHF,TGTGCCACCGCGACTCCTAGCAATCAGCCCCAGCATTTT,TRBV6-2/TRBV6-3,TRBJ1-5,NA,many
CASSSPRSGGAGTDTQYF,TGCGCCAGCAGCTCACCACGTAGCGGGGGGGCCGGGACAGATACGCAGTATTTT,TRBV5-1,TRBJ2-3,TRBD2,many
CASSEGAGVSGGYTF,TGCGCCAGCAGCGAAGGCGCGGGGGTCAGCGGTGGCTACACCTTC,TRBV5-1,TRBJ1-2,NA,many
CSPPVRYEQYF,TGCAGCCCCCCAGTCCGTTACGAGCAGTACTTC,TRBV29-1,TRBJ2-7,NA,many
CASSPPGQGDGEQYF,TGTGCCAGCTCACCACCGGGACAGGGAGATGGCGAGCAGTACTTC,TRBV18,TRBJ2-7,TRBD1,few
CASSPSTSGAGDEQFF,TGCGCCAGCAGCCCATCCACTAGCGGGGCTGGGGATGAGCAGTTCTTC,TRBV4-1,TRBJ2-1,TRBD2,many
CSARETDRSSYNSPLHF,TGCAGTGCTAGAGAGACCGACAGGAGCTCCTATAATTCACCCCTCCACTTT,TRBV20-1,TRBJ1-6,NA,many
CASRGAGSSTDTQYF,TGCGCCAGCAGGGGAGCAGGGTCGAGCACAGATACGCAGTATTTT,TRBV5-1,TRBJ2-3,NA,many
CASSWAPVNTIYF,TGTGCCAGCAGTTGGGCACCTGTAAACACTATATATTTT,TRBV6-5,TRBJ1-3,NA,once
CASSYGTSGGYSYEQYF,TGTGCCAGCAGCTACGGGACTAGCGGGGGTTACTCCTACGAGCAGTACTTC,TRBV11-2,TRBJ2-7,TRBD2,NA
CASRKTENTEAFF,TGCGCCAGCAGAAAGACAGAAAACACTGAAGCTTTCTTT,TRBV5-1,TRBJ1-1,NA,NA
CSASPQAVEAFF,TGCAGTGCTAGCCCCCAGGCAGTTGAAGCTTTCTTT,TRBV20-1,TRBJ1-1,NA,many
CATSPRSSETQYF,TGTGCCACCAGCCCTAGGTCATCTGAGACCCAGTACTTC,TRBV24-1,TRBJ2-5,NA,many
CSASKDSFYEQYF,TGCAGTGCTAGTAAAGACAGTTTCTACGAGCAGTACTTC,TRBV20-1,TRBJ2-7,NA,few
CASSPDLGVSKGSYNEQFF,TGTGCCAGCAGCCCAGACTTAGGCGTCAGTAAGGGCTCCTACAATGAGCAGTTCTTC,TRBV7-8,TRBJ2-1,NA,few
CASSWDRGDREQYF,TGCGCCAGCAGCTGGGACAGGGGCGATCGCGAGCAGTACTTC,TRBV5-1,TRBJ2-7,TRBD1,many
CASSLGPGNIQYF,TGTGCCAGCAGCTTGGGACCTGGGAACATTCAGTACTTC,TRBV5-5,TRBJ2-4,NA,many
CSARGRGLAVTGELFF,TGCAGTGCTAGAGGGAGGGGACTAGCGGTGACCGGGGAGCTGTTTTTT,TRBV20-1,TRBJ2-2,TRBD2,many
CASSFTMATSGRLNEQFF,TGTGCCAGCAGCTTTACCATGGCTACTAGCGGGAGACTTAATGAGCAGTTCTTC,TRBV7-2,TRBJ2-1,TRBD2,many
CVSSLGLDGHTDTQYF,TGCGTCAGCAGCTTGGGGCTAGATGGTCACACAGATACGCAGTATTTT,TRBV5-1,TRBJ2-3,NA,NA
CASSVGGRAYYGYTF,TGTGCCAGCAGCGTAGGAGGCAGGGCCTACTATGGCTACACCTTC,TRBV9,TRBJ1-2,NA,many
CASSFASQNIQYF,TGTGCCAGCAGTTTCGCTAGCCAAAACATTCAGTACTTC,TRBV27,TRBJ2-4,NA,NA
CASSAGQGARYEKLFF,TGCGCCAGCAGCGCAGGACAGGGGGCAAGATACGAAAAACTGTTTTTT,TRBV5-1,TRBJ1-4,TRBD1,many
CASSEIGGGSPLHF,TGTGCCAGCAGTGAAATAGGGGGAGGATCACCCCTCCACTTT,TRBV2,TRBJ1-6,NA,many
CATSRVRTPDTQYF,TGTGCCACCAGCAGAGTCCGGACTCCAGATACGCAGTATTTT,TRBV15,TRBJ2-3,NA,many
CASSFDGRNTEAFF,TGCGCCAGCAGCTTTGACGGCAGGAACACTGAAGCTTTCTTT,TRBV5-1,TRBJ1-1,NA,many
CASSPRPRDRNYEQYF,TGTGCCAGCAGCCCACGACCCCGGGACAGGAACTACGAGCAGTACTTC,TRBV7-2,TRBJ2-7,TRBD1,many
CSVRVGAAGGFFF,TGCAGCGTCCGCGTGGGGGCCGCGGGGGGGTTTTTCTTC,TRBV29-1,TRBJ1-2,NA,many
CASSLGQGVFNQPQHF,TGTGCCAGCAGCTTGGGACAGGGGGTTTTCAATCAGCCCCAGCATTTT,TRBV7-9,TRBJ1-5,TRBD1,many
CASTLTANQPQHF,TGTGCCAGCACCCTGACAGCTAATCAGCCCCAGCATTTT,TRBV12-3/TRBV12-4,TRBJ1-5,NA,many
CASINPPRIEQFF,TGTGCCAGCATCAACCCCCCGCGGATTGAGCAGTTCTTC,TRBV6-6,TRBJ2-1,NA,many
CTSKRTGGNQETQYF,TGCACCAGCAAGCGGACAGGGGGCAACCAAGAGACCCAGTACTTC,TRBV5-1,TRBJ2-5,TRBD1,many
CASSSGGPGEQFF,TGCGCCAGCAGCTCCGGGGGGCCAGGTGAGCAGTTCTTC,TRBV5-1,TRBJ2-1,NA,many
CSARRHDYNEQFF,TGCAGTGCTAGAAGGCACGACTACAATGAGCAGTTCTTC,TRBV20-1,TRBJ2-1,NA,many
CSAREPRRGNTEAFF,TGCAGTGCTAGAGAACCCCGCAGGGGGAACACTGAAGCTTTCTTT,TRBV20-1,TRBJ1-1,NA,many
CAISGGPTDTQYF,TGTGCCATCAGTGGGGGGCCCACAGATACGCAGTATTTT,TRBV10-3,TRBJ2-3,NA,many
CAIRNELGQPQHF,TGTGCCATCAGGAACGAATTAGGTCAGCCCCAGCATTTT,TRBV10-3,TRBJ1-5,NA,many
CASSLGTTGYNEQFF,TGTGCCAGCAGCTTAGGGACGACAGGGTACAATGAGCAGTTCTTC,TRBV7-2,TRBJ2-1,TRBD1,many
CASTPVSTGELFF,TGTGCCAGCACACCGGTGTCCACCGGGGAGCTGTTTTTT,TRBV11-2,TRBJ2-2,NA,once
CASSQERVRTEAFF,TGTGCCAGCAGCCAAGAGAGGGTAAGGACTGAAGCTTTCTTT,TRBV4-2,TRBJ1-1,NA,many
CASSSNSGGVGEQFF,TGTGCCAGCAGCTCGAATAGCGGGGGGGTTGGTGAGCAGTTCTTC,TRBV7-2,TRBJ2-1,TRBD2,many
CSANGAGKFSNQPQHF,TGCAGTGCTAACGGGGCAGGGAAGTTTAGCAATCAGCCCCAGCATTTT,TRBV20-1,TRBJ1-5,NA,many
CSVGRLTANYGYTF,TGCAGCGTTGGACGGCTGACAGCTAACTATGGCTACACCTTC,TRBV29-1,TRBJ1-2,NA,NA
CASRTSQWGFQPQHF,TGTGCCAGCAGGACCTCGCAATGGGGTTTCCAGCCCCAGCATTTT,TRBV6-2/TRBV6-3,TRBJ1-5,NA,many
CASSPPWRPRGETQYF,TGTGCCAGCAGCCCTCCGTGGAGGCCCCGAGGAGAGACCCAGTACTTC,TRBV7-9,TRBJ2-5,NA,many
CASSPAPGTQYF,TGTGCCAGCAGCCCGGCTCCCGGAACCCAGTACTTC,TRBV7-2,TRBJ2-5,NA,many
CASSPGLAGAYNEQFF,TGCGCCAGCAGCCCGGGACTAGCGGGGGCTTACAATGAGCAGTTCTTC,TRBV4-3,TRBJ2-1,TRBD2,many
CASRKLTVENTEAFF,TGTGCCAGCAGAAAATTAACGGTAGAGAACACTGAAGCTTTCTTT,TRBV7-6,TRBJ1-1,NA,many
CASSPLAGSEEQYF,TGTGCCAGCAGCCCACTAGCAGGGTCGGAGGAGCAGTACTTC,TRBV6-5,TRBJ2-7,NA,many
CASSLIAGEITNEQFF,TGTGCCAGCAGCCTAATAGCGGGGGAGATAACCAATGAGCAGTTCTTC,TRBV7-6,TRBJ2-1,TRBD2,many
CASRAGDLDTEAFF,TGCGCCAGCAGGGCAGGGGATTTGGACACTGAAGCTTTCTTT,TRBV5-1,TRBJ1-1,NA,NA
CASSRGPGLEQYF,TGTGCCAGCAGCCGGGGCCCGGGTCTCGAGCAGTACTTC,TRBV6-5,TRBJ2-7,NA,many
CSARDRGGPVSEQYF,TGCAGTGCTAGAGATAGGGGGGGCCCTGTTTCCGAGCAGTACTTC,TRBV20-1,TRBJ2-7,NA,many
CASTESYTEAFF,TGTGCCAGCACAGAGTCTTACACTGAAGCTTTCTTT,TRBV6-6,TRBJ1-1,NA,many
CASAAGAYEQYF,TGTGCCAGCGCTGCAGGGGCCTACGAGCAGTACTTC,TRBV7-9,TRBJ2-7,NA,many
CASSAGRPGAWETQYF,TGTGCCAGCAGCGCCGGTCGGCCTGGGGCGTGGGAGACCCAGTACTTC,TRBV9,TRBJ2-5,NA,many
CASSPRQGQETQYF,TGTGCCAGCTCACCAAGGCAGGGCCAAGAGACCCAGTACTTC,TRBV18,TRBJ2-5,NA,many
CASRDRGLPAETQYF,TGTGCCAGCAGGGACAGGGGCCTCCCTGCAGAGACCCAGTACTTC,TRBV27,TRBJ2-5,TRBD1,many